This T cell receptor beta chain originates from a study of T cell responses to AZD1222 COVID-19 vaccine. The study's findings and limits: Donors skewed white British and female; clonal diversity was possibly underestimated.

Comment on this clone: The target antigen is unknown.

The table came from immunoSEQ multiplex PCR; TCRdb's copy has only in-frame clones and leaves some out. The sample holds tens of thousands of clones, approximately 85% seen once. The clonotype was recovered from an adult in good health. The sequencing used peripheral blood, collected on day 0 of AZD1222 vaccination.

The CDR3 region has the DNA TGTGCCAGCAAAGGGCAGGGAGATTATTCACCCCTCCACTTT. Translation: CASKGQGDYSPLHF. The chain recombines TRBV2 with TRBJ1-6, with a weak D call TRBD1 (5 bases). This CDR3 has 14 amino acids. The germline CDR1 and CDR2 sequences are SNHLY and FYNNEI. Trimming took off 7 bases at V and 8 bases at J, with 15 bases between the two ends. The whole variable domain, remainder taken from reference TRBV2 and TRBJ1-6, is EPEVTQTPSHQVTQMGQEVILRCVPISNHLYFYWYRQILGQKVEFLVSFYNNEISEKSEIFDDQFSVERPDGSNFTLKIRSTKLEDSAMYFCASKGQGDYSPLHFGNGTRLTVT.